The next 10 T cell receptor beta chains were all read from a single sample in a study of T cells in tuberculosis. TCRdb's table, derived via immunoSEQ multiplex PCR, lists solely in-frame clones and lacks some. The data hold about 58,000 clones, with roughly 90% observed a single time. Cells were sorted from thawed PBMC rested overnight and stained with GMM-loaded CD1B tetramer, viability dye and anti-CD3. The lipid loaded on the CD1B tetramers was C32 glucose monomycolate from Rhodococcus equi. The sequencing input was CD1b-GMM tetramer-negative cells sorted from PBMCs. All receptors derive from an adult woman with latent tuberculosis.

This chain links TRBV2 with TRBJ1-1, with 10 bases lining up with TRBD1. Germline CDR1 reads SNHLY; CDR2 reads FYNNEI. Losses at the gene ends were 11 bases for V and 5 bases for J; bases not matched to a gene: 14. The CDR3 is made up of 15 amino acids. CDR3 coding DNA: TGTGCCTTCAGGGGACAGGGGATATCATGGACTGAAGCTTTCTTT. This sequence encodes CAFRGQGISWTEAFF. Looking up the rest from reference TRBV2 and TRBJ1-1 gives the full variable domain: EPEVTQTPSHQVTQMGQEVILRCVPISNHLYFYWYRQILGQKVEFLVSFYNNEISEKSEIFDDQFSVERPDGSNFTLKIRSTKLEDSAMYFCAFRGQGISWTEAFFGQGTRLTVV.

V is TRBV29-1 and J is TRBJ1-1; 7 nucleotides align to TRBD1. Germline values: CDR1 SQVTM, CDR2 ANQGSEA. Losses at the gene ends were 4 bases for V and 10 bases for J; bases not matched to a gene: 6. This CDR3 is 11 amino acids long. The CDR3 DNA sequence: TGCAGCGTTGGGATCCAGGGGGGAGCTTTCTTT. Translation: CSVGIQGGAFF.

The genes are TRBV28 and TRBJ1-5, with D perhaps TRBD1 (5 bases). The germline gives CDR1 MDHEN, CDR2 SYDVKM. CDR3 length: 14 residues. V was shortened by 6 bases and J by 4 bases, with 13 bases between the two germline ends. The CDR3 reads CASRSGTINQPQHF. CDR3 sequence (DNA): TGTGCCAGCAGGTCCGGGACTATAAATCAGCCCCAGCATTTT. The full variable domain, rest sourced from reference TRBV28 and TRBJ1-5, is DVKVTQSSRYLVKRTGEKVFLECVQDMDHENMFWYRQDPGLGLRLIYFSYDVKMKEKGDIPEGYSVSREKKERFSLILESASTNQTSMYLCASRSGTINQPQHFGDGTRLSIL.

The chain links TRBV19 to TRBJ2-7, with TRBD2 identical over 7 bases. From germline, CDR1 is LNHDA and CDR2 SQIVND (reference sequence). This CDR3 contains 15 residues. The V gene end was trimmed by 2 bases and the J gene end by 3 bases; junction bases not matched to a gene: 7. CDR3 in amino acids: CASSISGGRGYEQYF. The CDR3 region has the DNA TGTGCCAGTAGTATAAGTGGAGGGAGGGGCTACGAGCAGTACTTC.

This sequence joins TRBV30 and TRBJ1-1; 10 nucleotides line up with TRBD1. The CDR3 totals 17 residues. V trimming: 2 bases; J trimming: 2 bases; junction bases outside the gene matches: 11. Germline V gene data show CDR1 as GTSNPN and CDR2 as SVGIG (reference sequence). CDR3 sequence (DNA): TGTGCCTGGAGTCCGCCGGGACAGGGGATTTTTAACACTGAAGCTTTCTTT. Its translation is CAWSPPGQGIFNTEAFF. The full variable domain, in which reference TRBV30 and TRBJ1-1 provide the parts outside the CDR3, is SQTIHQWPATLVQPVGSPLSLECTVEGTSNPNLYWYRQAAGRGLQLLFYSVGIGQISSEVPQNLSASRPQDRQFILSSKKLLLSDSGFYLCAWSPPGQGIFNTEAFFGQGTRLTVV.

A few counts support this clone. This sequence joins TRBV4-2 and TRBJ2-1; a weak D match, TRBD2 (6 bases). The CDR3 runs 16 residues. From germline, CDR1 is LGHNA and CDR2 YNFKEQ. V was cut by 0 bases and J by 0 bases, with 9 bases left in between. The DNA of the CDR3 is TGTGCCAGCAGCCAAGATGGGGGGAGCTCCTACAATGAGCAGTTCTTC. It yields the protein CASSQDGGSSYNEQFF.

This rearrangement joins TRBV11-3 to TRBJ1-1, with D possibly being TRBD1 (5 bases). Trimming stripped 4 bases from V and 1 base from J, with 7 bases between. Germline V CDR1 and CDR2: SGHNT, YENEEA. The CDR3 covers 13 residues. The CDR3 loop reads CASSSQANTEAFF. The CDR3 nucleotides are TGTGCCAGCAGCTCACAGGCGAACACTGAAGCTTTCTTT.

This sequence joins TRBV19 and TRBJ1-1; TRBD1 might be the D (5 bases). Germline-derived CDR1 and CDR2 are LNHDA and SQIVND (reference sequence). V was cut by 9 bases and J by 4 bases, with 18 bases left in between. There are 14 residues in the CDR3. CDR3 sequence: CASMRGGTGTEAFF. The CDR3 bases are TGTGCCAGCATGCGGGGGGGGACGGGCACTGAAGCTTTCTTT.

The V and J genes are TRBV7-2 and TRBJ2-7; the D gene is possibly TRBD2 (6 bases). The germline V gene encodes CDR1 SGHTA and CDR2 FQGNSA. Trimming removed 5 bases from V and 4 bases from J, with 21 bases in between. The CDR3 extends over 16 amino acids. The chain's CDR3 is CASSLGRGRDLYEQYF. The CDR3 DNA is TGTGCCAGCAGCCTAGGGCGGGGCCGAGATTTATACGAGCAGTACTTC. The full variable domain, completed using reference TRBV7-2 and TRBJ2-7, is GAGVSQSPSNKVTEKGKDVELRCDPISGHTALYWYRQSLGQGLEFLIYFQGNSAPDKSGLPSDRFSAERTGGSVSTLTIQRTQQEDSAVYLCASSLGRGRDLYEQYFGPGTRLTVT.

Comment on this clone: Other DNA sequences in the same sample also yield this CDR3. The V gene is TRBV7-3, the J gene TRBJ1-1, with D possibly matching TRBD1 (5 bases). Germline-derived CDR1 and CDR2 are SGHTA and FQGTGA. The germline V and J ends were trimmed by 5 bases and 0 bases, with 7 bases remaining between them. The CDR3 contains 13 residues. This chain's CDR3 is CASSPTVNTEAFF. The CDR3 bases are TGTGCCAGCAGCCCGACAGTGAACACTGAAGCTTTCTTT.